This T cell receptor (beta chain) came from a study of blood T cell repertoires in COVID-19. Looking at the study overall: Sites across the United States, Italy and Spain contributed samples from acute and convalescent COVID-19.

With V trimmed by 5 bases and J by 6 bases, 3 bases remained unmatched. This CDR3 has 13 amino acids. Germline V lookup: CDR1 MDHEN, CDR2 SYDVKM. This clone was seen a handful of times. Authors' analysis steps: Amplifying reference gene primers gave estimates of nucleated cell counts. Assay: immunoSEQ multiplex PCR; the TCRdb copy retains only in-frame clones and omits some. That table furnishes V, J and clone size, whereas the DNA furnished D and trimming. The sample lists about 200,000 clones; roughly 80% were seen once. The clonotype comes from a woman aged 65 to 85 with acute or convalescent COVID-19. The sample consisted of peripheral blood. The chain has TRBV28 and TRBJ1-2; the match to TRBD1 covers 10 bases. The CDR3 region is CASSMGQGNGYTF. In DNA, the CDR3 is TGTGCCAGCAGTATGGGACAGGGGAATGGCTACACCTTC.